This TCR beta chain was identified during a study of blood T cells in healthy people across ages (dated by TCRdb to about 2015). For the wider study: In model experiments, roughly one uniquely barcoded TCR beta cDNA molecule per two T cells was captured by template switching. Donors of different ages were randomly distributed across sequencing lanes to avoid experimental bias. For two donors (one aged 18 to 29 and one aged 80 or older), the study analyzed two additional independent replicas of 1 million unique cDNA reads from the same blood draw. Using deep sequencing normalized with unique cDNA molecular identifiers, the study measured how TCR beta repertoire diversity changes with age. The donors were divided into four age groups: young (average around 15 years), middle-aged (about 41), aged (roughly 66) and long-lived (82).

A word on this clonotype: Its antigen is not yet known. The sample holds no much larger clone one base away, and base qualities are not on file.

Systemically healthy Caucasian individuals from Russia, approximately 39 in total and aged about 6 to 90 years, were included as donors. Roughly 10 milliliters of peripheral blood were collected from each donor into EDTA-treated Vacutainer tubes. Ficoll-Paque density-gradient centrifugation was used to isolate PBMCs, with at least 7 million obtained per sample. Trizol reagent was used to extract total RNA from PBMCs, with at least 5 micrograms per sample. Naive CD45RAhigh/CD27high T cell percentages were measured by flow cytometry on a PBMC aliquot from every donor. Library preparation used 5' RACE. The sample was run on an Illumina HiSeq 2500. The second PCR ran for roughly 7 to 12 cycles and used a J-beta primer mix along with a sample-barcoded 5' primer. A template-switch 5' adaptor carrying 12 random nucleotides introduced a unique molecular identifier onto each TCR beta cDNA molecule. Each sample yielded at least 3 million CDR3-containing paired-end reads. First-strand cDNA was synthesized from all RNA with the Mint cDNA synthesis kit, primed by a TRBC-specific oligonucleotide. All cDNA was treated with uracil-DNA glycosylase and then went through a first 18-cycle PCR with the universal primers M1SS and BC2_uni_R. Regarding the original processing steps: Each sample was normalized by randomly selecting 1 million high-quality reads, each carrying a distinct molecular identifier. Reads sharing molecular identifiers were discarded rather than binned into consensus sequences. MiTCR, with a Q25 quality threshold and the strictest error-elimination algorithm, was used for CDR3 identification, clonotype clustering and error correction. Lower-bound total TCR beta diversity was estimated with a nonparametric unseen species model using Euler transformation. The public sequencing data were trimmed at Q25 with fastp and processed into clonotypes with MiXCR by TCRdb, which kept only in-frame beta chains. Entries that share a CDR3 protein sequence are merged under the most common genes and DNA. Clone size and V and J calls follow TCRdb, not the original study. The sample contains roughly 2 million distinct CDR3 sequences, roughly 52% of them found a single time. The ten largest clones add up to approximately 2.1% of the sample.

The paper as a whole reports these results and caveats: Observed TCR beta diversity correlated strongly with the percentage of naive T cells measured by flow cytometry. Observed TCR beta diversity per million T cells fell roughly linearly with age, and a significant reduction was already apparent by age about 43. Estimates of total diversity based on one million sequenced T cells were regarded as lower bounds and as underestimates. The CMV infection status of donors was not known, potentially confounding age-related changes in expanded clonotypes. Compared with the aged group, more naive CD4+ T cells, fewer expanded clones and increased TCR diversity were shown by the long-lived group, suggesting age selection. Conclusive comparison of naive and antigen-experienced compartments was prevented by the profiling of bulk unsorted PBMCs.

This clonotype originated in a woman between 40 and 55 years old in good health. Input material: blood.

The CDR3 region: CASSLFGAHTLPLHF. The DNA reads TGTGCCAGCAGTTTATTCGGGGCCCACACTTTACCCCTCCACTTT. The V and J genes are TRBV28 and TRBJ1-6; a weak D assignment points to TRBD1 (5 bases agree). The germline V gene supplies CDR1 MDHEN and CDR2 SYDVKM. V is pared back by 1 base and J by 12 bases, with 16 bases lying between the germline termini. From the cysteine through the phenylalanine, the CDR3 covers 15 amino acids. Only the CDR3 region is kept as DNA, spanning 45 bases read in frame from base 1.